Following are 16 T cell receptor beta chains from one sample sequenced in a study of technical replicates of blood from a handful of donors. Method: immunoSEQ multiplex PCR; TCRdb's copy keeps in-frame clones and lacks some. The sample lists some 82,000 clones, just under 95% occurring once. Sequenced input: T cells isolated from PBMCs. Receptors were obtained from a human donor in good health.

The chain links TRBV27 to TRBJ2-1; the D gene is possibly TRBD2 (6 bases). CDR3 length equals 15 residues. Trimming pared 3 bases from V and 7 bases from J, leaving 16 bases between. Germline V CDR1 and CDR2: MNHEY, SMNVEV (reference sequence). CDR3 in DNA: TGTGCCAGCAGTTTTTTCGGGGACCGGGGGAATGAGCAGTTCTTC. As protein: CASSFFGDRGNEQFF.

This sequence joins TRBV7-3 and TRBJ2-1; 10 bases line up with TRBD2. The CDR3 totals 17 residues. CDR1 and CDR2 (germline): SGHTA, FQGTGA. V lost 4 bases to trimming and J lost 6 bases; unmatched junction nucleotides: 12. The CDR3 DNA sequence: TGTGCCAGCAGCTCCAGCAGCGGGAGGGCCTATTTCAATGAGCAGTTCTTC. Amino acids: CASSSSSGRAYFNEQFF.

The chain has TRBV10-2 and TRBJ2-2; no clear D gene. The CDR3 is 11 amino acids. V was cut by 6 bases and J by 6 bases, with 5 bases left in between. Germline V gene sequence: CDR1 WSHSY, CDR2 SAAADI. CDR3 sequence (DNA): TGCGCCAGCAGGTCGGCCGGGGAGCTGTTTTTT. As protein: CASRSAGELFF.

The chain combines TRBV30 with TRBJ1-5; TRBD1 matches 10 bases. Germline V CDR1 and CDR2: GTSNPN, SVGIG (reference sequence). CDR3 size: 16 residues. J lost 5 bases, V lost 0 bases, and 7 bases had no gene match. The CDR3 is CAWSVVGGTGDQPQHF. The CDR3 bases are TGTGCCTGGAGTGTAGTCGGCGGGACAGGGGATCAGCCCCAGCATTTT.

V usage is TRBV11-2 and J usage is TRBJ2-3; weak D call: TRBD1 (6 bases). CDR3 length equals 14 residues. V lost 4 bases to trimming and J lost 6 bases, with 14 bases between them. Germline V gene data show CDR1 as SGHAT and CDR2 as FQNNGV. The CDR3 loop is CASSYPSGGDTQYF. CDR3 in DNA: TGTGCCAGCAGCTACCCCTCTGGGGGCGATACGCAGTATTTT.

The gene calls are TRBV7-2 and TRBJ2-7, with TRBD1 matching 10 bases. The CDR3 has 15 residues. V shed 4 bases, J shed 5 bases, and the junction held 8 bases outside the gene matches. Germline V gene data show CDR1 as SGHTA and CDR2 as FQGNSA. The CDR3 nucleotides read TGTGCCAGCAGCTCCTCCGGGACAGGGGAGCACGAGCAGTACTTC. Amino acids: CASSSSGTGEHEQYF.

This chain connects TRBV30 to TRBJ2-1, with D perhaps TRBD1 (5 bases). CDR1 GTSNPN and CDR2 SVGIG come from the germline V gene (reference sequence). V lost 4 bases to trimming and J lost 6 bases, with 10 bases between them. The CDR3 runs 12 residues. The DNA of the CDR3 is TGTGCCTGGAACCCAGGGTCCAATGAGCAGTTCTTC. Translated, it gives CAWNPGSNEQFF.

The rearrangement links TRBV5-6 to TRBJ2-3; weak D call: TRBD2 (6 bases). The V and J ends lost 2 bases and 5 bases respectively, with 18 bases between them. CDR3 length: 16 residues. The germline V gene has CDR1 SGHDT and CDR2 YYEEEE. The CDR3: CASSFPSGSPGDTQYF. In DNA form, the CDR3 reads TGTGCCAGCAGCTTCCCCTCCGGGAGTCCGGGAGATACGCAGTATTTT.

This chain links TRBV7-2 with TRBJ2-3; 9 bases agree with TRBD2. V lost 5 bases, J lost 4 bases, and 7 bases stayed unmatched. Per the germline V gene, CDR1 is SGHTA and CDR2 is FQGNSA. The CDR3 is made up of 15 amino acids. In DNA form, the CDR3 reads TGTGCCAGCAGCGCAATAGCGGGAGAACCAGATACGCAGTATTTT. This translates into CASSAIAGEPDTQYF.

The chain uses TRBV30 and TRBJ2-7, with 8 bases aligning to TRBD1. J was trimmed by 1 base and V by 5 bases; bases with no gene match: 10. CDR1 is GTSNPN and CDR2 is SVGIG in the germline V gene (reference sequence). The CDR3 is made up of 15 amino acids. Here the CDR3 reads CAWWATGVGSYEQYF. DNA for the CDR3: TGTGCCTGGTGGGCGACAGGGGTAGGGTCCTACGAGCAGTACTTC.

The chain has TRBV27 and TRBJ1-1, with TRBD1 matching over 11 bases. The CDR3 totals 16 residues. Germline lookup yields CDR1 MNHEY and CDR2 SMNVEV (reference sequence). V was pared by 7 bases and J by 1 base, with 8 bases of the junction left unmatched. Here the CDR3 reads CASTHLGTGGNTEAFF. CDR3 coding DNA: TGTGCCAGCACTCACCTCGGGACAGGGGGGAACACTGAAGCTTTCTTT.

The rearrangement uses TRBV7-9 and TRBJ2-1; TRBD2 aligns across 10 bases. CDR1 and CDR2 from the germline V gene are SEHNR and FQNEAQ (reference sequence). The CDR3 consists of 18 residues. V gave up 1 base and J gave up 0 bases; unmatched junction bases: 6. The CDR3 sequence: CASSLVLLAGISYNEQFF. In nucleotides, the CDR3 is TGTGCCAGCAGCTTAGTTTTACTAGCGGGGATCTCCTACAATGAGCAGTTCTTC.

This clone was recorded only once. The chain couples TRBV29-1 to TRBJ2-1, with 7 bases fitting TRBD2. Germline V CDR1 and CDR2: SQVTM, ANQGSEA. CDR3 length: 15 residues. V lost 0 bases to trimming and J lost 5 bases; unmatched junction nucleotides: 7. The DNA of the CDR3 is TGCAGCGTTGAAGATCTGCGGGAGCCTAACAATGAGCAGTTCTTC. Translation gives CSVEDLREPNNEQFF.

The rearrangement links TRBV6-4 to TRBJ2-1; D gene ambiguous. Germline V gives CDR1 MRHNA, CDR2 SNTAGT. This CDR3 is built from 16 residues. V was clipped by 5 bases and J by 0 bases, with 14 bases between them. The CDR3, as DNA: TGTGCCAGCAGTACCTCCCTCAGAAGCTCCTACAATGAGCAGTTCTTC. Translating gives CASSTSLRSSYNEQFF.

CDR3 DNA sequence: TGTGCCAGCTCATCGGCCCGGGGGGCTAATCAGCCCCAGCATTTT. Translated, it gives CASSSARGANQPQHF. The chain employs TRBV18 and TRBJ1-5; D is perhaps TRBD1 (6 bases). This CDR3 contains 15 residues. Per germline, CDR1 KGHSH and CDR2 LQKENI. V lost 5 bases and J lost 4, with 15 bases in between.

The chain is built from TRBV15 and TRBJ1-5, with TRBD1 matching 10 bases. Per the germline V gene, CDR1 is LNHNV and CDR2 is YYDKDF (reference sequence). V lost 0 bases, J lost 2 bases, and 13 bases stayed unmatched. The CDR3 totals 20 residues. In DNA, the CDR3 is TGTGCCACCAGCAGAGATAGGCCGGGACAGGGGAGATTCGGCAATCAGCCCCAGCATTTT. It specifies CATSRDRPGQGRFGNQPQHF. Full variable domain (missing parts from reference TRBV15 and TRBJ1-5): DAMVIQNPRYQVTQFGKPVTLSCSQTLNHNVMYWYQQKSSQAPKLLFHYYDKDFNNEADTPDNFQSRRPNTSFCFLDIRSPGLGDTAMYLCATSRDRPGQGRFGNQPQHFGDGTRLSIL.